The clone carrying this T cell receptor beta chain occurred a few times. Its specificity is unknown. The germline gives CDR1 DFQATT, CDR2 SNEGSKA (reference sequence). The CDR3 extends over 17 amino acids. With V trimmed by 5 bases and J by 0 bases, 10 bases remained unmatched. This entry comes from a study of T cell repertoires in cytomegalovirus infection. On the study more broadly: The public TCR beta signatures pointed to both CMV infection and matching HLA type. Study observations and caveats: Carriers of CMV plus the relevant HLA were identified by cumulative public TCR beta family frequency. Across the ex vivo response, the dominant clonotypes were HLA-C-restricted CMV-specific TCR beta clonotypes.

MiXCR, run by TCRdb on the reads, gives a single entry per CDR3 protein. The sample lists approximately 140,000 distinct CDR3 sequences, 8.8% seen once, with around 9.1% in the top ten. The clonotype comes from a human donor in good health (CMV status not recorded). Some clones in this sample may be carry-over from other donors' samples. This chain links TRBV20-1 with TRBJ2-6, with 7 bases that match TRBD1. The sample comprised PBMCs. CDR3 DNA sequence: TGCAGTGCTCGCCGACAGGGTTTGGGCTCTGGGGCCAACGTCCTGACTTTC. This gives the protein CSARRQGLGSGANVLTF.